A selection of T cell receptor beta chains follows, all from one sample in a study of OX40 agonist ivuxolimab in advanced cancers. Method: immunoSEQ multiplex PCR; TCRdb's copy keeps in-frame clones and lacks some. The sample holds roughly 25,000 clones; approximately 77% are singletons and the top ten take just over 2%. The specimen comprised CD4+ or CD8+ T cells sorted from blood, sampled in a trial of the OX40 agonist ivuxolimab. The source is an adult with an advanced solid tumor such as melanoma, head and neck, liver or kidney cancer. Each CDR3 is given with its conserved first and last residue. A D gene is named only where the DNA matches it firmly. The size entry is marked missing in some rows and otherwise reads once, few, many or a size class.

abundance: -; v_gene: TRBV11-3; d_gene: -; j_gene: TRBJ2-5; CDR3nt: TGTGCCAGCAGCTTAGGGAGGGCGGAGACCCAGTACTTC; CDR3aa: CASSLGRAETQYF
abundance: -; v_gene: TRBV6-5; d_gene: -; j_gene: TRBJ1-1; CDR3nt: TGTGCCAGCAGTACGTGGCGCACTGAAGCTTTCTTT; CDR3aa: CASSTWRTEAFF
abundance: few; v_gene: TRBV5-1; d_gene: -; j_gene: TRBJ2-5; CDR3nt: TGCGCCAGCAGCGACTCCCAGGGTTGGGAGACCCAGTACTTC; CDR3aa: CASSDSQGWETQYF
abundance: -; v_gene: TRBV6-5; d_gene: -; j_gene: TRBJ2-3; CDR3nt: TGTGCCAGCAGGCAGACTAGTTTTCCAGATACGCAGTATTTT; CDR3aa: CASRQTSFPDTQYF
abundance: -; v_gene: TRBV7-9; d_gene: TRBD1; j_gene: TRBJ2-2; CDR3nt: TGTGCCAGCAGCTTTTTCGGGACAGGAATGGGGACCGGGGAGCTGTTTTTT; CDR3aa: CASSFFGTGMGTGELFF
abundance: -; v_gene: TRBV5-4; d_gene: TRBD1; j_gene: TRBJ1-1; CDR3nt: TGTGCCAGCAGCCTGGGACAGTCGAACACTGAAGCTTTCTTT; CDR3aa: CASSLGQSNTEAFF
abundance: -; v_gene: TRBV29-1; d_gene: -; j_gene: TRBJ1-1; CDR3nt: TGCAGCGTGGGGGAACAGGGAACGAACACTGAAGCTTTCTTT; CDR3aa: CSVGEQGTNTEAFF
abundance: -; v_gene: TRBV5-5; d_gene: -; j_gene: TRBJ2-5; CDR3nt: TGTGCCAGCAGCTTGGGGGGTCAGGGGACCAAAGAGACCCAGTACTTC; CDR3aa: CASSLGGQGTKETQYF
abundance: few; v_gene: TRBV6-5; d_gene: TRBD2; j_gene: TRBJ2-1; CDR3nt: TGTGCCAGCAGTTACCTAGCGGGAGGGAACAATGAGCAGTTCTTC; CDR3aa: CASSYLAGGNNEQFF
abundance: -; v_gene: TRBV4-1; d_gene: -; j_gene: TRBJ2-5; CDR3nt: TGCGCCAGCAGCCAATCGGACGCAGAAGAGACCCAGTACTTC; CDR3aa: CASSQSDAEETQYF
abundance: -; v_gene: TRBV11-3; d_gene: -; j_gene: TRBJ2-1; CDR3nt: TGTGCCAGCAGCCTGGGGGACATGGATGAGCAGTTCTTC; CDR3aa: CASSLGDMDEQFF
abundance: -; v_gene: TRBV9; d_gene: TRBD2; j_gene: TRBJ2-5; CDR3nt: TGTGCCAGCAGCGTAGCGGGAGGAGCGTCGGGGGAGACCCAGTACTTC; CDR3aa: CASSVAGGASGETQYF
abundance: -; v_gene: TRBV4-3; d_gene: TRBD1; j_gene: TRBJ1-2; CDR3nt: TGCGCCAGCAGCCCCTCAACCGGGACAGGGAACTATGGCTACACCTTC; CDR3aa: CASSPSTGTGNYGYTF
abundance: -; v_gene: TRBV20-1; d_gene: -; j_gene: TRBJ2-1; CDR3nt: TGCAGTGCTGGGGTTGGGGGGAAGCAGTTCTTC; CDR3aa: CSAGVGGKQFF
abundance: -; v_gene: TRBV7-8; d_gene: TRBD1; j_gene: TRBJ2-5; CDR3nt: TGTGCCAGATACCGGGACAGCCCCCTCCAAGAGACCCAGTACTTC; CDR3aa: CARYRDSPLQETQYF
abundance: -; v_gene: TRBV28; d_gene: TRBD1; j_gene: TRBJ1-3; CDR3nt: TGTGCCAGCAGTTTACCCGTAGGGGGCATAGGTGGAAACACCATATATTTT; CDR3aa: CASSLPVGGIGGNTIYF
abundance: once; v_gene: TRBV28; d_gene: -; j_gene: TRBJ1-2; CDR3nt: TGTGCCAGCAGTTTATCGAGCTACTATGGCTACACCTTC; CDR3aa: CASSLSSYYGYTF
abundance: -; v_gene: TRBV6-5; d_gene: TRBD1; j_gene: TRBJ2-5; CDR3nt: TGTGCCAGCAGTCTACTCGGGACAGCCAAAGAGACCCAGTACTTC; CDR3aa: CASSLLGTAKETQYF
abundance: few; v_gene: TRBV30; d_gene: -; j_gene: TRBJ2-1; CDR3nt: TGTGCCTGGAGTAGTATGGCGGGAAATGAGCAGTTCTTC; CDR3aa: CAWSSMAGNEQFF
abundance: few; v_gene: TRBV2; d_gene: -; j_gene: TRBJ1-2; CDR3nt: TGTGCCAGCAGTGAGGGCACCAACTATGGCTACACCTTC; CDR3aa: CASSEGTNYGYTF
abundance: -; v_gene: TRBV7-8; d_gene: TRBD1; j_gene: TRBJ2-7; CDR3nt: TGTGCCAGCAGCCCCGGGACAGGGGTAGTCCACGAGCAGTACTTC; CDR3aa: CASSPGTGVVHEQYF
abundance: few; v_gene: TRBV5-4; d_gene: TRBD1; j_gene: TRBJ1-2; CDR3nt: TGTGCCAGCAGCCTGGGACAGTTAGCATATGGCTACACCTTC; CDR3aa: CASSLGQLAYGYTF
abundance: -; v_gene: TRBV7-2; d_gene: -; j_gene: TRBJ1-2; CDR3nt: TGTGCCAGCAGCTTAGTAGGTTCCGGGACACTTAACTATGGCTACACCTTC; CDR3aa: CASSLVGSGTLNYGYTF
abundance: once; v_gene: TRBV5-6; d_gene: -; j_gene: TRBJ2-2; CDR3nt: TGTGCCAGCAGCTTGGGACTAGGGGGCGGGGAGCTGTTTTTT; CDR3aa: CASSLGLGGGELFF
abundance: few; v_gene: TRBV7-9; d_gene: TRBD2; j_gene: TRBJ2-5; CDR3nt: TGTGCCAGCAGCTTGTACAGCGGGAGTTTCGGCGAGACCCAGTACTTC; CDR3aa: CASSLYSGSFGETQYF
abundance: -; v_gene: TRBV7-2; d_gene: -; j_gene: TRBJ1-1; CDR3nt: TGTGCCAGCAGCTTTTCGGAGACAGCGAACACTGAAGCTTTCTTT; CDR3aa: CASSFSETANTEAFF
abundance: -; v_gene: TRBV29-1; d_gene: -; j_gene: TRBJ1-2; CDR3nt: TGCAGCGTTGAAAAACTGGGACGTATTGAGGGCTACACCTTC; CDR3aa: CSVEKLGRIEGYTF
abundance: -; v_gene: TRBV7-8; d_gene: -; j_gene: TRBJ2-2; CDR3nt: TGTGCCAGCAGCTTAGATGTGACTAGGGGCTTCGGGGAGCTGTTTTTT; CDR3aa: CASSLDVTRGFGELFF
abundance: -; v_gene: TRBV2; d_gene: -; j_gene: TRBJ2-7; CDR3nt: TGTGCCAGTCGGCAAGGAGCTATAGACGAGCAGTACTTC; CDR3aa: CASRQGAIDEQYF
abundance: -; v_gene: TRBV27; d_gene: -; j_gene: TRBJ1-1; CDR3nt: TGTGCCAGCATTGGAAGGACAGAAAAATACCCTGAAGCTTTCTTT; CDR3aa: CASIGRTEKYPEAFF
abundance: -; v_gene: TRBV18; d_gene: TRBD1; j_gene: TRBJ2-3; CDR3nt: TGTGCCAGCTCACCACCGTCAGGGACAGCTTCTAGCACAGATACGCAGTATTTT; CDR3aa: CASSPPSGTASSTDTQYF
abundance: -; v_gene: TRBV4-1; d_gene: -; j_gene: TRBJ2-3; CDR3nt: TGCGCCAGCAGTCTCAGGGAAAGCACAGATACGCAGTATTTT; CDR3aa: CASSLRESTDTQYF
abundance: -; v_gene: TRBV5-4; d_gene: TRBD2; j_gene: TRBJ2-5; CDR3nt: TGTGCCAGCAGCTCCACGGGGGGGACCATAGGCGAGACCCAGTACTTC; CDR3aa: CASSSTGGTIGETQYF
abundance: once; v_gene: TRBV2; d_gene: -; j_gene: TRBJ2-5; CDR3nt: TGTGCCAGCAGTGACGGTCACGCGGGCCAAGAGACCCAGTACTTC; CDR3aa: CASSDGHAGQETQYF
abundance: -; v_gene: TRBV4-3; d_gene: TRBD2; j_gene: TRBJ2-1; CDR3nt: TGCGCCAGCAGCCCAGGAAGGAGACTAGCAGCTTACAATGAGCAGTTCTTC; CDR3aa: CASSPGRRLAAYNEQFF
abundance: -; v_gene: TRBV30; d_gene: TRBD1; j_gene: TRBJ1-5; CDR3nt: TGTGCCTGGAGTACCGGACAGGGTCCATATAGCAATCAGCCCCAGCATTTT; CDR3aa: CAWSTGQGPYSNQPQHF
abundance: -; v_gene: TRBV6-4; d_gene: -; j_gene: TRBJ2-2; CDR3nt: TGTGCCAGCACGGGGAACACCGGGGAGCTGTTTTTT; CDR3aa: CASTGNTGELFF
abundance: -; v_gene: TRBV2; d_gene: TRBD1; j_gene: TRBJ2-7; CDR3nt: TGTGCCAGCAGTACAGGGGAGACATCCTACGAGCAGTACTTC; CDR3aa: CASSTGETSYEQYF
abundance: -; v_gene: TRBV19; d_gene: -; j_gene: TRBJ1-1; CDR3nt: TGTGCCAGTAGTCCCCCTCGCGGCCATGCGGGCACTGAAGCTTTCTTT; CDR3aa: CASSPPRGHAGTEAFF
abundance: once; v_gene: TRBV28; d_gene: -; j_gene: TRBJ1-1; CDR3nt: TGTGCCAGCACCTTGAACACTGAAGCTTTCTTT; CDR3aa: CASTLNTEAFF
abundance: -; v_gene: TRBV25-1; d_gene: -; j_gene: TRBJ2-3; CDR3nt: TGTGCCAGCAGTGAGTACCATGGAGTCACAGATACGCAGTATTTT; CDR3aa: CASSEYHGVTDTQYF
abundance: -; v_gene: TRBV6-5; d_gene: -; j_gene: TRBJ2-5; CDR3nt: TGTGCCAGCAGTTACGGCCAAGAGACCCAGTACTTC; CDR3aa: CASSYGQETQYF
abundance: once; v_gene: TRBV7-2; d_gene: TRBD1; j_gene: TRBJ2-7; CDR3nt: TGTGCCAGCAGCCGCCGCGGACAGGCCGCCTACGAGCAGTACTTC; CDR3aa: CASSRRGQAAYEQYF
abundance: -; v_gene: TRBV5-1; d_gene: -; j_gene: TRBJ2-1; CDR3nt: TGCGCCAGCAGCTTGGCCTCGGGACACAATGAGCAGTTCTTC; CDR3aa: CASSLASGHNEQFF
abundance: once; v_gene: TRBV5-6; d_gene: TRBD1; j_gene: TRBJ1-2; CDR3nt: TGTGCCAGCAGCTCGGGAATTGCGGGACAGGGGAACTATGGCTACACCTTC; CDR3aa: CASSSGIAGQGNYGYTF
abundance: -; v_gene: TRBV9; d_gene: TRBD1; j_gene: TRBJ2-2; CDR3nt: TGTGCCAGCAGCGGAAAACAGGGGGCCACCGGGGAGCTGTTTTTT; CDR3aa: CASSGKQGATGELFF
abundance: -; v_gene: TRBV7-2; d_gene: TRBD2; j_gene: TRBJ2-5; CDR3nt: TGTGCCAGCAGCTCGTGGACTAGCGGTAAAGAGACCCAGTACTTC; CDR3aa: CASSSWTSGKETQYF
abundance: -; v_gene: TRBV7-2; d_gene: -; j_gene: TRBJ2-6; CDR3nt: TGTGCCAGCAGCTTAGTGAGCGGCATCTCTGGGGCCAACGTCCTGACTTTC; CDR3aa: CASSLVSGISGANVLTF
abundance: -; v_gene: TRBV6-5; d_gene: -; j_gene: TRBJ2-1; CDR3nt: TGTGCCAGCAGTTCGACTCCTAATGAGCAGTTCTTC; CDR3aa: CASSSTPNEQFF
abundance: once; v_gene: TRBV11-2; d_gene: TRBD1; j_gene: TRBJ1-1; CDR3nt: TGTGCCAGCACCCAGACAGGGGGGAACACTGAAGCTTTCTTT; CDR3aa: CASTQTGGNTEAFF
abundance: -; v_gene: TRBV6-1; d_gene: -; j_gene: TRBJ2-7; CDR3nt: TGTGCCAGCAGTGAACTACAGGGTCGGCGCGAGCAGTACTTC; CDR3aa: CASSELQGRREQYF
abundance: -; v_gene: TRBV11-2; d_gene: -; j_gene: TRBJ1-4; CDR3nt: TGTGCCAGCAGTAAGACATTCCGTAATGAAAAACTGTTTTTT; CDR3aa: CASSKTFRNEKLFF
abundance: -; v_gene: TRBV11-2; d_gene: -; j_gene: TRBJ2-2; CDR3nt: TGTGCCAGCAGCTTTAGAGGGGAGCTGTTTTTT; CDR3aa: CASSFRGELFF
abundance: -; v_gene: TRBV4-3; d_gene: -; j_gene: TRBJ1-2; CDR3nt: TGCGCCAGCAGCCAAGATCTTGTAGGGGGACTCTATGGCTACACCTTC; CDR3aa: CASSQDLVGGLYGYTF
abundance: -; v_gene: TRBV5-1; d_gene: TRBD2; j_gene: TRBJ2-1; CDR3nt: TGCGCCAGCAGCTTGGAGGGTAGCGGGTATTCCTACAATGAGCAGTTCTTC; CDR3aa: CASSLEGSGYSYNEQFF
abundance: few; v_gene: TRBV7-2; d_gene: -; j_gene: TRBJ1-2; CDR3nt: TGTGCCAGCGCTGGAGGGCTACGACGGGGCTACACCTTC; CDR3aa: CASAGGLRRGYTF
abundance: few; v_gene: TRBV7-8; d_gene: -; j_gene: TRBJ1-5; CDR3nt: TGTGCCAGCAGCTTAGTCAGGACAGTTAGCAATCAGCCCCAGCATTTT; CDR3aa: CASSLVRTVSNQPQHF